The next 14 T cell receptor beta chains were all read from a single sample in a study of cytomegalovirus exposure and HLA in healthy donors. Data came from immunoSEQ multiplex PCR; TCRdb stores just in-frame clones and leaves some out. The sample carries over 100,000 clones, roughly 90% recorded once. Sequencing input: PBMCs. These receptors all stem from a woman between 18 and 29 years old in good health and CMV-seronegative.

V usage is TRBV7-9 and J usage is TRBJ2-7, with 8 bases identical to TRBD2. V shed 5 bases and J 3 bases; nucleotides not matched to a gene: 3. CDR3 size: 13 residues. Germline V CDR1 and CDR2: SEHNR, FQNEAQ (reference sequence). For the CDR3, the DNA is TGTGCCAGCAGCCCCGGGACTAGCTACGAGCAGTACTTC. Its protein is CASSPGTSYEQYF.

This clone was observed a single time. V is TRBV6-5 and J is TRBJ2-1; 9 nucleotides match TRBD2. Germline CDR1 MNHEY, CDR2 SVGAGI. After removal of 5 bases from V and 1 base from J, the junction contained 3 bases not matched to a gene. This CDR3 has 15 amino acids. CDR3 protein: CASSASGRSYNEQFF. CDR3 DNA: TGTGCCAGCAGTGCCAGCGGGAGGTCCTACAATGAGCAGTTCTTC.

The chain links TRBV6-5 to TRBJ1-1; D is uncertain. CDR3 length: 14 amino acids. Trimming took off 3 bases at V and 0 bases at J, with 8 bases between the two ends. Germline V CDR1 and CDR2: MNHEY, SVGAGI. CDR3 nucleotides: TGTGCCAGCAGTTATAGTGTTCTGAACACTGAAGCTTTCTTT. Translation: CASSYSVLNTEAFF.

The chain couples TRBV5-1 to TRBJ1-2; no firm D call. V shed 0 bases and J shed 8 bases, with 20 bases lying between them. The CDR3 covers 16 residues. The germline V gene has CDR1 SGHRS and CDR2 YFSETQ. The CDR3: CASSLVVTVGDDGYTF. CDR3 nucleotide sequence: TGCGCCAGCAGCTTGGTCGTGACGGTAGGAGACGACGGCTACACCTTC.

The count of this clone is one. V usage is TRBV9 and J usage is TRBJ2-5, with a weak D call TRBD2 (6 bases). CDR3 length: 15 amino acids. CDR1 is SGDLS, CDR2 YYNGEE, per germline. Trimming removed 0 bases at V and 5 bases at J, with 14 bases between. CDR3 bases: TGTGCCAGCAGCGTAGTGGGGTTCGGGAGCGAGACCCAGTACTTC. Protein: CASSVVGFGSETQYF.

The V gene is TRBV5-4, the J gene TRBJ2-7; 8 nucleotides align to TRBD1. The CDR3 contains 16 residues. J was trimmed by 5 bases and V by 4 bases; bases with no gene match: 14. Germline V lookup: CDR1 SGHNT, CDR2 YYREEE (reference sequence). The DNA for the CDR3 is TGTGCCAGCAGCGGACCGAAACGACAGGGGCTGAACGAGCAGTACTTC. The encoded protein is CASSGPKRQGLNEQYF.

The CDR3 sequence: CASSSPWGTNEKLFF. As DNA, the CDR3 is TGTGCCAGCAGCTCCCCCTGGGGCACAAATGAAAAACTGTTTTTT. V and J are TRBV7-9 and TRBJ1-4; D might be TRBD1 (5 bases). The ends were cut back, 4 bases at V and 5 bases at J, with 14 bases in the middle. This CDR3 is 15 amino acids long. Germline V gene data show CDR1 as SEHNR and CDR2 as FQNEAQ (reference sequence).

The chain employs TRBV4-3 and TRBJ1-6; the D gene is possibly TRBD1 (6 bases). CDR3 length equals 17 residues. V was clipped by 0 bases and J by 7 bases, with 16 bases between them. Germline V gene sequence: CDR1 LGHNA, CDR2 YSLEER. The CDR3: CASSQDLYRDNNSPLHF. The CDR3 region has the DNA TGCGCCAGCAGCCAAGACCTGTACCGGGACAACAATTCACCCCTCCACTTT.

There are a few counts of this clone. The V call is TRBV7-2, the J call TRBJ1-6, with 8 bases that match TRBD1. Per the germline V gene, CDR1 is SGHTA and CDR2 is FQGNSA. The CDR3 loop spans 15 amino acids. V shed 5 bases, J shed 7 bases, and the junction held 7 bases outside the gene matches. CDR3 bases: TGTGCCAGCAGCCTCCAGGGGGCAATAAATTCACCCCTCCACTTT. Residues: CASSLQGAINSPLHF.

This chain links TRBV19 with TRBJ1-1; unclear D gene. This CDR3 has 14 amino acids. Germline V CDR1 and CDR2: LNHDA, SQIVND (reference sequence). Deletions cut 10 bases from V and 2 bases from J, with 17 bases between. CDR3 DNA sequence: TGTGCCACCTCTACTCGGGTAAGAAACACTGAAGCTTTCTTT. This encodes CATSTRVRNTEAFF.

The CDR3 protein is CASSSPGGGTDTQYF. The DNA for the CDR3 is TGTGCCAGCAGTTCCCCGGGGGGAGGCACAGATACGCAGTATTTT. The V and J genes are TRBV28 and TRBJ2-3; 7 nucleotides align to TRBD2. Germline V lookup: CDR1 MDHEN, CDR2 SYDVKM. The CDR3 loop spans 15 amino acids. V shed 4 bases, J shed 1 base, and the junction held 5 bases outside the gene matches.

This chain joins TRBV27 and TRBJ2-7, with D possibly matching TRBD2 (5 bases). Germline loops: CDR1 MNHEY, CDR2 SMNVEV (reference sequence). This CDR3 is 13 amino acids long. The ends were cut back, 3 bases at V and 3 bases at J, with 9 bases in the middle. The CDR3 is CASSLRGNYEQYF. The CDR3 nucleotides are TGTGCCAGCAGTTTGCGAGGGAACTACGAGCAGTACTTC.

The chain is built from TRBV27 and TRBJ1-1; weak D call: TRBD1 (5 bases). The CDR3 has 14 amino acids. Germline loops: CDR1 MNHEY, CDR2 SMNVEV (reference sequence). The ends were cut back, 6 bases at V and 0 bases at J, with 11 bases in the middle. In DNA, the CDR3 is TGTGCCAGCAGCCCCGGACACTTGAACACTGAAGCTTTCTTT. This gives the protein CASSPGHLNTEAFF.

V usage is TRBV7-8 and J usage is TRBJ2-7, with a tentative D call TRBD1 (6 bases). The CDR3 has 14 amino acids. The germline V gene has CDR1 SGHVS and CDR2 FQNEAQ. The germline V and J ends were trimmed by 1 base and 2 bases, with 9 bases remaining between them. The CDR3 region is CASSLDRAAYEQYF. The CDR3 DNA sequence: TGTGCCAGCAGCTTAGACAGGGCCGCCTACGAGCAGTACTTC.